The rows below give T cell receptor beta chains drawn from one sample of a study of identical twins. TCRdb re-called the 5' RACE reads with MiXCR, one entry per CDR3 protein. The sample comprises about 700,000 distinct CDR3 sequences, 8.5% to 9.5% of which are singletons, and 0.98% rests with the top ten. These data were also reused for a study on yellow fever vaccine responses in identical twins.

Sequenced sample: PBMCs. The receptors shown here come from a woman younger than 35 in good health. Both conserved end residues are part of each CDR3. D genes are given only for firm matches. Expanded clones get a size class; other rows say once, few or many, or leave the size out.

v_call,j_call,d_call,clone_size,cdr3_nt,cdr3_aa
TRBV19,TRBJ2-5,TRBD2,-,TGTGCCAGTAGCGGGAGGGTCCAAGAGACCCAGTACTTC,CASSGRVQETQYF
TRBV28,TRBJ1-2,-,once,TGTGCCAGCACCACTCGACGGGGGCCTAAAGGCTACACCTTC,CASTTRRGPKGYTF
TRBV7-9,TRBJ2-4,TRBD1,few,TGTGCCAGCAGCTCATCCGGGACAGGGGCATTCCTAGACATTCAGTACTTC,CASSSSGTGAFLDIQYF
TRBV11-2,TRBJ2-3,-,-,TGTGCCAGCAGCACCCAGGGTAGCACAGATACGCAGTATTTT,CASSTQGSTDTQYF
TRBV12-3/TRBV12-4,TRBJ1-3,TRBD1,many,TGTGCCAGCAGCCCCCAGGGGGCTAGGTGGGGAAACACCATATATTTT,CASSPQGARWGNTIYF
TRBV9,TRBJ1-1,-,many,TGTGCCAGCAAGGGCGGGCCAGGGACTGAAGCTTTCTTT,CASKGGPGTEAFF
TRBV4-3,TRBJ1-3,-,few,TGCGCCAGCAGCCAAGATCTTCTGGCTGGAAACACCATATATTTT,CASSQDLLAGNTIYF
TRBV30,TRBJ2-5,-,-,TGTGCCTGGAGTGAGGAGGCAGGACCGGCGGAGACCCAGTACTTC,CAWSEEAGPAETQYF
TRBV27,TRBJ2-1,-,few,TGTGCCAGCAGCCCCTATACGAGCTCCTACAATGAGCAGTTCTTC,CASSPYTSSYNEQFF
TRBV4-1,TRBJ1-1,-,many,TGCGCCAGCAGCCAAGATCGGGTTAACACTGAAGCTTTCTTT,CASSQDRVNTEAFF
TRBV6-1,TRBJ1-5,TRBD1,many,TGTGCCAGCAGCCCGACAGGGAAGAATCAGCCCCAGCATTTT,CASSPTGKNQPQHF
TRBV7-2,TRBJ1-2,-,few,TGTGCCAGCAGTTCAACTGGCGGCTACACCTTC,CASSSTGGYTF
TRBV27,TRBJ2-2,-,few,TGTGCCAGCAGGCCCCTCCGGGTGGGGGAGCTGTTTTTT,CASRPLRVGELFF
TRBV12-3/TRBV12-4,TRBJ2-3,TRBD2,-,TGTGCCAGCAGATTGAGGCTAGCGGGAGCAGATACGCAGTATTTT,CASRLRLAGADTQYF
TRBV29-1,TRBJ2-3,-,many,TGCAGCGTTGTCCTCACAGATACGCAGTATTTT,CSVVLTDTQYF
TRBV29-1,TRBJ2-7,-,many,TGCAGCGTCGCTGGGGGGTTCATGGACCCCTACGAGCAGTACTTC,CSVAGGFMDPYEQYF
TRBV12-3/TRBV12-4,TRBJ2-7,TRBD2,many,TGTGCCAGCAGTCCCCAAGGACTAGCGGGGGGTCTGTACTTC,CASSPQGLAGGLYF
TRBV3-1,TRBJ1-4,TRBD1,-,TGTGCCAGCAGACAGGGGAATGGTAATGAAAAACTGTTTTTT,CASRQGNGNEKLFF
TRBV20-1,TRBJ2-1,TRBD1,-,TGCAGTGCTCTTGAGGGGGCCAGCTCCTACAATGAGCAGTTCTTC,CSALEGASSYNEQFF
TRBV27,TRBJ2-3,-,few,TGTGCCAGCAACCAGGGAGATACGCAGTATTTT,CASNQGDTQYF
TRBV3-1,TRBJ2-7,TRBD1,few,TGTGCCAGCAGCCAGTTGGACAGGGGGCTTGAGCAGTACTTC,CASSQLDRGLEQYF
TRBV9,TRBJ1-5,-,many,TGTGCCAGCAGCGTAGATTCGAGGCCGGGCAATCAGCCCCAGCATTTT,CASSVDSRPGNQPQHF
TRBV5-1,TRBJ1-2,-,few,TGCGCCAGCAGCCCGGCCGAGGGGACGGTTTATGGCTACACCTTC,CASSPAEGTVYGYTF
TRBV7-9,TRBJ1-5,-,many,TGTGCCAGCAGTGAGGGGGGGCTGAACAATCAGCCCCAGCATTTT,CASSEGGLNNQPQHF
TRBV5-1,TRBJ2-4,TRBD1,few,TGCGCCAGCAGCTCCACCGACAGGGGGCGAGAAAACATTCAGTACTTC,CASSSTDRGRENIQYF
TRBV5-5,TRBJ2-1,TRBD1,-,TGTGCCAGCAGTTCGACCGGGACAGGTCACAATGAGCAGTTCTTC,CASSSTGTGHNEQFF
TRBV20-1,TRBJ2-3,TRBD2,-,TGCAGTGCTAGCCCGGTAGCGGGGACAGATACGCAGTATTTT,CSASPVAGTDTQYF
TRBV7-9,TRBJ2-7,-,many,TGTGCCAGCAGCCTAACAAAGACTAGTTCGTTGGGCGAGCAGTACTTC,CASSLTKTSSLGEQYF
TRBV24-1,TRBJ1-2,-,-,TGTGCCACCAGTGATGGGCGGGACCGACCATATGGCTACACCTTC,CATSDGRDRPYGYTF
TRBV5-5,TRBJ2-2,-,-,TGTGCCAGCAGCCCGTCTGGAGTAAACACCGGGGAGCTGTTTTTT,CASSPSGVNTGELFF
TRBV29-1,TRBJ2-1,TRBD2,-,TGCAGCGTTGAAGATCCCCCTCGGGGGGGCGCCTACAATGAGCAGTTCTTC,CSVEDPPRGGAYNEQFF